The entry below gives a single T cell receptor (beta chain) sequence along with its context. Its specificity is unknown. They ran version v3.0 of the immunoSEQ assay at survey level. Sequencing of each sample targeted roughly 35,000-55,000 T-cell genomes. The assay was immunoSEQ multiplex PCR, and TCRdb's table has in-frame clones only and misses some. The data contain roughly 40,000 clones, approximately 85% of them singletons. These data originate in a study of long-term antiretroviral therapy in people with HIV. Study results and limitations: Dating from the mid-2000s to the late 2010s, the blood was possibly obtained under older ART regimens.

Amounts of about 0.9-11 million cryopreserved PBMC were held in the samples before DNA extraction. From germline, CDR1 is SGDLS and CDR2 YYNGEE. The CDR3 sequence is 17 residues long. Trimming took 2 bases from V and 4 from J; bases not matched to a gene: 13. This chain connects TRBV9 to TRBJ1-2; 8 nucleotides agree with TRBD1. This specimen was unsorted PBMCs, taken 3.1 years after starting antiretroviral therapy. This TCR derives from a woman in her forties or fifties with HIV. CDR3 sequence: CASSVFYGQGEGYGYTF. DNA for the CDR3: TGTGCCAGCAGCGTCTTCTATGGACAGGGTGAGGGCTATGGCTACACCTTC.